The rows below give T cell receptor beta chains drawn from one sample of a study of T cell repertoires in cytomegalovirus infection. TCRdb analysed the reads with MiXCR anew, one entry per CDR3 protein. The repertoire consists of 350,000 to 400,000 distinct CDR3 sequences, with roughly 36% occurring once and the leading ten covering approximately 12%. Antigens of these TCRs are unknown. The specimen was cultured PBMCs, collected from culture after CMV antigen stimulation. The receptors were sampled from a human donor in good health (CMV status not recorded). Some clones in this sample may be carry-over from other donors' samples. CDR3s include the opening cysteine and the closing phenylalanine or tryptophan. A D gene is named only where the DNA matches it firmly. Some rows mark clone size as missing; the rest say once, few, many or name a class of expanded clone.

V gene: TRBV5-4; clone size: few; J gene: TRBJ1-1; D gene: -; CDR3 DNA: TGTGCCAGCAGCCCACCGGGGGTCATGAACACTGAAGCTTTCTTT; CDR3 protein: CASSPPGVMNTEAFF
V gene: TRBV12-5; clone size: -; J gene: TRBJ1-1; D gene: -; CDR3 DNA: TGTGCTAGTGGTTTGGTACGAACGTCGTCGGGGAACACTGAAGCTTTCTTT; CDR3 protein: CASGLVRTSSGNTEAFF
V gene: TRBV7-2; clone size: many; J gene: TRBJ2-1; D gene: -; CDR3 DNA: TGTGCCAGCAGCTTACCGTTGGACAGGGGAGGGACTAGCAGTTCCTACAATGAGCAGTTCTTC; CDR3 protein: CASSLPLDRGGTSSSYNEQFF
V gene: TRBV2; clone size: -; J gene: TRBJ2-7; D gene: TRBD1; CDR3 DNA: TGTGCCAGCATCGGACAGGGGGCTAGATACGAGCAGTACTTC; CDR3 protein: CASIGQGARYEQYF
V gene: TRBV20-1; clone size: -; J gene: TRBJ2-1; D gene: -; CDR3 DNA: TGCAGTGCTAGAGATCAGTACGGCAGCCGGGATGAGCAGTTCTTC; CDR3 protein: CSARDQYGSRDEQFF
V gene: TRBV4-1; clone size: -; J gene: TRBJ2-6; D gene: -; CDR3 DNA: TGCGCCAGCAGCCAAGAAATTGCAGGCAGCTCTGGGGCCAACGTCCTGACTTTC; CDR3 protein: CASSQEIAGSSGANVLTF
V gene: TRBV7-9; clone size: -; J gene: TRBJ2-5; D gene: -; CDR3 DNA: TGTGCCAGCAGCCGAACAGGGTCGGAGACCCAGTACTTC; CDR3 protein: CASSRTGSETQYF
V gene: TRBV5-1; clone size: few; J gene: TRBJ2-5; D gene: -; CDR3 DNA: TGCGCCAGCAGCCCCCCGCTTGGGCGGCAAGAGACCCAGTACTTC; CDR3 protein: CASSPPLGRQETQYF
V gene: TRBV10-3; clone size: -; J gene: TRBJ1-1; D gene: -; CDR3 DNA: TGTGCCATCAGGAGTGAGGAGGACATGAACACTGAAGCTTTCTTT; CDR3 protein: CAIRSEEDMNTEAFF
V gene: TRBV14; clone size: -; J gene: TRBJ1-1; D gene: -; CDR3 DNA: TGTGCCAGCAGCCAAGTGGGGGGGACTGAAGCTTTCTTT; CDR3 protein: CASSQVGGTEAFF
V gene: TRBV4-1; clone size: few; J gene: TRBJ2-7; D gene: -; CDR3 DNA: TGTGCCAGCAGCCCTGATTGGGCTACCCCCGAGCAGTACTTC; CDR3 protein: CASSPDWATPEQYF
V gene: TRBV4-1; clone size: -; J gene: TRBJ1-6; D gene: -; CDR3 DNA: TGCGCCAGCAGCCAAGTTGGGAAAGTCTCCTATAATTCACCCCTCCACTTT; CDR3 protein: CASSQVGKVSYNSPLHF
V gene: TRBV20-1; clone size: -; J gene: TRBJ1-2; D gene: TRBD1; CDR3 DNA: TGCAGTGCTAGAACCAGGGGGTATGGCTACACCTTC; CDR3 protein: CSARTRGYGYTF
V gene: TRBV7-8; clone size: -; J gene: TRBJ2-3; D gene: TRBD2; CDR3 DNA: TGTGCCAGCAGCCCGGGACTAGCAACCACAGATACGCAGTATTTT; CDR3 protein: CASSPGLATTDTQYF
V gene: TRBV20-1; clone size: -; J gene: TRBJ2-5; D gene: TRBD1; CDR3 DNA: TGCAGTGCTAGTCCAGGGGGCGTAGAGACCCAGTACTTC; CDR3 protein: CSASPGGVETQYF
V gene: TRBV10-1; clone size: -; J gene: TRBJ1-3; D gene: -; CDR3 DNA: TGCGCCAGCAGTGAGGGCCTACAAGACTCTGGAAACACCATATATTTT; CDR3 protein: CASSEGLQDSGNTIYF
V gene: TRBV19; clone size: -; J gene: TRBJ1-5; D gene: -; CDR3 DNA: TGTGCCAGTAAAATCCGGGGCCCCAATCAGCCCCAGCATTTT; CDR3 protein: CASKIRGPNQPQHF
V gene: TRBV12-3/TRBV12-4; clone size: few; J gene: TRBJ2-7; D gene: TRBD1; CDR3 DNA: TGTGCCAGCAGTTTAGCCAGGGGGCGATTCTACGAGCAGTACTTC; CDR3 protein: CASSLARGRFYEQYF
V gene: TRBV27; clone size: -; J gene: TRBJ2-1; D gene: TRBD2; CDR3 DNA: TGTGCCAGCAGTTCACTAGCGAGTCCTTACAATGAGCAGTTCTTC; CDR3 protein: CASSSLASPYNEQFF
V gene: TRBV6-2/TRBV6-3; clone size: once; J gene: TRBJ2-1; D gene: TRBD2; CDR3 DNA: TGTGCCAGCAGTTACTCTAGCGGGACCGCCGTGTTCAATGAGCAGTTCTTC; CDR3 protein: CASSYSSGTAVFNEQFF
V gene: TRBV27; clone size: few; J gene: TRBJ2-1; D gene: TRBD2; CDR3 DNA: TGTGCCAGCAGTTCCCGCGGGACTAGTAATAATGAGCAGTTCTTC; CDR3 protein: CASSSRGTSNNEQFF
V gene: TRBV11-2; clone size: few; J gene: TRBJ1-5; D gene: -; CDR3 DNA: TGTGCCAGCAGCTTAGATCTGGTGAATCAGCCCCAGCATTTT; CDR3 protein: CASSLDLVNQPQHF
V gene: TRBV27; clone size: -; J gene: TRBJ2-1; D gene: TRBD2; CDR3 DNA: TGTGCCAGCAGTCTGGGGGGGGTTCTGGGGCAGCAGTTCTTC; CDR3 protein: CASSLGGVLGQQFF
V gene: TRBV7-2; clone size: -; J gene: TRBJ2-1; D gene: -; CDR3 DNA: TGTGCCAGCAGCCGGAGGGGGGGACTGGCGGGGGACAATGAGCAGTTCTTC; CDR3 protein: CASSRRGGLAGDNEQFF
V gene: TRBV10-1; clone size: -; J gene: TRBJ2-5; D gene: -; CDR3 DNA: TGCGCCAGCAGCTCGGACCGTGATGGTGGGACCCAGTACTTC; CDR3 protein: CASSSDRDGGTQYF
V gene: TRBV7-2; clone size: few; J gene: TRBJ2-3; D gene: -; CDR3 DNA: TGTGCCAGCAGAGCCGGGGGGCAGAGGACAGATACGCAGTATTTT; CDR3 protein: CASRAGGQRTDTQYF
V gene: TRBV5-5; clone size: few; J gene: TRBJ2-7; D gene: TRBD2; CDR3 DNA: TGTGCCAGCAGGGTAGCGGGAGGGCCTTACGAGCAGTACTTC; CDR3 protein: CASRVAGGPYEQYF
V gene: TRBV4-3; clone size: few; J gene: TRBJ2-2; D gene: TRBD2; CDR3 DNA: TGCGCCAGCAGCCAAGGACTAGCGGAGAACACCGGGGAGCTGTTTTTT; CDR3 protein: CASSQGLAENTGELFF
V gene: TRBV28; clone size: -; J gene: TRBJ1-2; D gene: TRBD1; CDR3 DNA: TGTGCCAGCAGCTGGACAGGGAGGCACTATGGCTACACCTTC; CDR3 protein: CASSWTGRHYGYTF
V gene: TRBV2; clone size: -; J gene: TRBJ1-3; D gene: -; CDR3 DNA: TGTGCCAGCATAATGTCTGGAAACACCATATATTTT; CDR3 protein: CASIMSGNTIYF
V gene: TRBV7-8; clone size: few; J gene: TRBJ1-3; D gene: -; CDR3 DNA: TGTGCCAGCAGCTTAGCGTACCAGAGTCAAAACACCATATATTTT; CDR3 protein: CASSLAYQSQNTIYF
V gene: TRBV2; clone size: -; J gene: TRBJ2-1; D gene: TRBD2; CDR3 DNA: TGTGCCAGCAGTGAAACTAGCGGGAGGCCCTACAATGAGCAGTTCTTC; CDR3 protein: CASSETSGRPYNEQFF
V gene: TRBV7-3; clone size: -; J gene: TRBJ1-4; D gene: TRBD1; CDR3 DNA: TGTGCCAGCAGGGACCGGGACAGGGGACAGGGAAAACTGTTTTTT; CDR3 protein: CASRDRDRGQGKLFF
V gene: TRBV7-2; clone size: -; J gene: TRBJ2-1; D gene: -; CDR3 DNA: TGTGCCAGCAGCCCGGGCCCTTCATACAATGAGCAGTTCTTC; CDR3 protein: CASSPGPSYNEQFF
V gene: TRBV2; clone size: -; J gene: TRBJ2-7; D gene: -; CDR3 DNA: TGTGCCAGCAGTGACTCCGGGAGCGAGCAGTACTTC; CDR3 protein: CASSDSGSEQYF
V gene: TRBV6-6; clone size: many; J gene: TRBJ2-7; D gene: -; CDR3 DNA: TGTGCCAGCAGCGGACTACCCGTATCCTACGAGCAGTACTTC; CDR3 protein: CASSGLPVSYEQYF
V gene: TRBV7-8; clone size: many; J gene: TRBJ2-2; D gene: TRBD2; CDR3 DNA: TGTGCCAGCAGCTTCAGCGGGAGGGGGAACACCGGGGAGCTGTTTTTT; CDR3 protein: CASSFSGRGNTGELFF
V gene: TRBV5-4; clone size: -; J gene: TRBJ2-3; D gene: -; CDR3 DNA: TGTGCCAGCAGGTCCCCGCTCACAGATACGCAGTATTTT; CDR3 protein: CASRSPLTDTQYF
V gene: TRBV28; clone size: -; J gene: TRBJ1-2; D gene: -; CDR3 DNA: TGTGCCAGCAGTTCCGCCGGGACTGACTATGGCTACACCTTC; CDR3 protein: CASSSAGTDYGYTF
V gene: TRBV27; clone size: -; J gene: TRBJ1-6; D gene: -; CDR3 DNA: TGTGCCAGCAGATCGACAGTGAATTCACCCCTCCACTTT; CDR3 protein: CASRSTVNSPLHF
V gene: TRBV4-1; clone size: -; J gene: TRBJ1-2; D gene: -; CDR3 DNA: TGCGCCAGCAGCCAGTCCAACAGGGATGGCTACACCTTC; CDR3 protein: CASSQSNRDGYTF
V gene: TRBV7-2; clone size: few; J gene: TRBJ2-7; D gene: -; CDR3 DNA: TGTGCCAGCAGCTCCAGGGTAGACTACGAGCAGTACTTC; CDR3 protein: CASSSRVDYEQYF